This TCR beta chain emerged from a study of blood T cell repertoires in COVID-19 (dated by TCRdb to the early 2020s). The study in broad terms: The collaborator samples originated in the United States, Italy and Spain and spanned the acute and convalescent phases of COVID-19. The samples were drawn from the first 160 participants of the ongoing ImmuneRACE study and from some 1,300 subjects provided by 6 global collaborators. The repertoires were made available in a free public database intended to serve as a resource for research on the immune response to SARS-CoV-2. Sample metadata almost always included a de-identified subject ID, COVID-19 status, age in years and sex. Where available, HLA class I and class II types were taken from metadata supplied by the sample provider and were not determined by assay-based typing. The dataset comprised deeply sampled blood TCRbeta repertoires from subjects exposed to, actively infected with, or recovered from COVID-19. The material from the prospective study consisted of cDNA or gDNA derived from T cells, B-cell-depleted T cells, or PBMCs. Broader findings and caveats from the paper: The quantity of clinical and demographic metadata differed by source and by participant and was supplied without curation.

TCRbeta CDR3 regions were amplified from genomic DNA using the immunoSEQ Assay, a bias-controlled multiplex PCR. On the authors' methods: The number of nucleated cells in each sample was estimated from the amplification of reference gene primers within the assay. To quantify the absolute abundance of each unique TCRbeta CDR3 rearrangement, sequence reads were collapsed and filtered. Productive Simpson clonality was computed per sample as the square root of Simpson's diversity index over productive rearrangements. TCRdb mirrors the immuneACCESS table, restricted to in-frame sequences. Some clones are absent from its copies; in checked studies, under half trace to an unresolved V gene, and the reason for the others is unknown. V, J and clone size are those of that table, while D and trimming were read from the DNA. The sample yields around 140,000 clones; roughly 88% were counted once. Around 26% of the sample goes to the ten largest clones.

Clipping removes 7 bases from V and 1 base from J, with 4 as the unmatched junction base count. CDR1 and CDR2, looked up from the germline V gene (reference sequence), are SEHNR and FQNEAQ. Spanning cysteine to phenylalanine, the CDR3 consists of 16 amino acids. This entry keeps only the CDR3 DNA: 48 bases, framed from base 1. Note on this clone: No cognate antigen has been identified for it. Per-base qualities were not stored, and no clone one base away is much larger.

Whole blood was collected in K2EDTA tubes by collaborating institutions according to the institutions' own protocols. For TCRbeta analysis, collaborators shipped samples as frozen whole blood, isolated PBMCs, or DNA extracted from either of those sample types. The sequence links TRBV7-9 to TRBJ2-2; TRBD2 matches 12 bases in the middle. The source of this sequence is a human donor in a cohort sampled during active COVID-19. Material: peripheral blood. The nucleotide sequence reads as follows: TGTGCCAGCACCCCTAGCGGGGGGGGGAACACCGGGGAGCTGTTTTTT. It codes for CASTPSGGGNTGELFF.